This T cell receptor beta chain was sequenced in a study of T cell responses to AZD1222 COVID-19 vaccine. Repertoires were generated with immunoSEQ multiplex PCR, while TCRdb's copy carries only in-frame clones and drops some. The table shows about 24,000 clones, with 86% occurring only once. Study findings and constraints: Only after the peak T cell response were repertoires sampled.

CDR1 is SQVTM, CDR2 ANQGSEA, per germline. The CDR3 has 13 amino acids. The trim removed 7 bases at V and 2 bases at J, leaving 2 bases unmatched. Remarks on this clone: Antigen specificity is unknown.

This clonotype was sampled from an adult who received the AZD1222 COVID-19 vaccine. The source material was peripheral blood, sampled 28 days after the second AZD1222 dose. The chain joins TRBV29-1 to TRBJ2-1; 10 nucleotides align to TRBD2. DNA for the CDR3: TGCAGCGGGACTAGCGGTCCCTACAATGAGCAGTTCTTC. It codes for CSGTSGPYNEQFF.